This entry lists 21 T cell receptor beta chains sequenced from one sample in a study of control samples from healthy donors and cancer patients. TCRdb keeps only in-frame clones here, not all; method: immunoSEQ multiplex PCR. Of about 59,000 clones listed, around 90% are singletons. The sequencing sample was made of PBMCs. These receptors came from a man between 35 and 55 years old with colorectal cancer.

CDR3 protein: CASSPEMYNEQFF. DNA for the CDR3: TGCGCCAGCAGCCCCGAGATGTACAATGAGCAGTTCTTC. The rearrangement links TRBV4-3 to TRBJ2-1, with unresolved D. This CDR3 contains 13 residues. CDR1 and CDR2 (germline): LGHNA, YSLEER. The V and J ends lost 4 bases and 4 bases respectively, with 8 bases between them.

The V gene is TRBV5-6, the J gene TRBJ2-1; D not certain. There are 13 residues in the CDR3. The germline CDR1 and CDR2 sequences are SGHDT and YYEEEE. V lost 0 bases, J lost 7 bases, and 8 bases lay in between. CDR3 amino acids: CASSLGPTNEQFF. The CDR3 DNA sequence: TGTGCCAGCAGCTTGGGGCCGACAAATGAGCAGTTCTTC.

The chain uses TRBV3-1 (or the pseudogene TRBV3-2) and TRBJ1-4; possible D gene TRBD1, 5 bases. V lost 4 bases, J lost 5 bases, and 8 bases lay in between. Per the germline V gene, CDR1 is LGHDT and CDR2 is YNNKEL (reference sequence). This CDR3 is 13 amino acids long. CDR3 amino acids: CASSLNRNEKLFF. The CDR3 DNA sequence: TGTGCCAGCAGCCTAAACAGGAATGAAAAACTGTTTTTT.

This chain uses TRBV5-4 with TRBJ1-1; 7 bases are shared with TRBD1. This CDR3 region has 15 residues. Germline CDR1 reads SGHNT; CDR2 reads YYREEE (reference sequence). Trimming at V came to 4 bases and at J to 4 bases, leaving 10 bases not matched to a gene. CDR3 loop: CASSRRQGVGTEAFF. CDR3 nucleotides: TGTGCCAGCAGCCGTCGACAGGGAGTGGGCACTGAAGCTTTCTTT.

The V call is TRBV3-1 (or the pseudogene TRBV3-2), the J call TRBJ1-1, with 9 bases matching TRBD1. Germline assignment: CDR1 LGHDT and CDR2 YNNKEL (reference sequence). V lost 4 bases to trimming and J lost 3 bases; unmatched junction nucleotides: 9. The CDR3 runs to 16 residues. The CDR3 reads CASSPYRGRGDTEAFF. In DNA form, the CDR3 reads TGTGCCAGCAGCCCTTACAGGGGGCGAGGTGACACTGAAGCTTTCTTT.

The rearrangement joins TRBV18 to TRBJ2-7, with 10 nucleotides matching TRBD1. The V and J ends lost 2 bases and 2 bases, in that order; junction bases with no gene match: 3. Germline loops: CDR1 KGHSH, CDR2 LQKENI. The CDR3 runs 15 residues. In DNA form, the CDR3 reads TGTGCCAGCTCACCATACGGGACAGGGGCCTACGAGCAGTACTTC. This gives the protein CASSPYGTGAYEQYF. Full variable domain (remainder filled in from reference TRBV18 and TRBJ2-7): NAGVMQNPRHLVRRRGQEARLRCSPMKGHSHVYWYRQLPEEGLKFMVYLQKENIIDESGMPKERFSAEFPKEGPSILRIQQVVRGDSAAYFCASSPYGTGAYEQYFGPGTRLTVT.

The chain recombines TRBV6-5 with TRBJ2-6; the D gene is possibly TRBD1 (5 bases). The CDR3 is made up of 16 amino acids. Germline assignment: CDR1 MNHEY and CDR2 SVGAGI. Trimming removed 2 bases at V and 1 base at J, with 9 bases between. The CDR3 region is CASSYRQGSGANVLTF. CDR3 coding DNA: TGTGCCAGCAGTTACCGTCAGGGTTCTGGGGCCAACGTCCTGACTTTC.

The J gene is TRBJ1-6, the V gene TRBV9; TRBD1 might be the D (5 bases). The V gene's germline CDR1 is SGDLS and CDR2 YYNGEE. Trimming took 2 bases from V and 7 from J, leaving 10 bases between them. The CDR3 extends over 14 amino acids. The CDR3 here is CASSVNWGNSPLHF. CDR3 bases: TGTGCCAGCAGCGTCAATTGGGGCAATTCACCCCTCCACTTT.

This clone was recorded once. CDR3 in DNA: TGTGCCAGCAGCTTAGACGGGACAGGGATCACTGAAGCTTTCTTT. This gives the protein CASSLDGTGITEAFF. The chain couples TRBV7-2 to TRBJ1-1; 9 bases are shared with TRBD1. Germline lookup yields CDR1 SGHTA and CDR2 FQGNSA. V gave up 1 base and J gave up 4 bases; unmatched junction bases: 4. CDR3 length: 15 residues.

The genes are TRBV11-1 and TRBJ2-3; TRBD1 matches 7 bases. Germline V CDR1 and CDR2: SGHAT, FQDESV (reference sequence). J lost 2 bases, V lost 5 bases, and 7 bases had no gene match. The CDR3 extends over 15 amino acids. CDR3 residues: CASSIGTDTTDTQYF. DNA of the CDR3: TGTGCCAGCAGCATCGGGACAGACACCACAGATACGCAGTATTTT.

The J gene is TRBJ2-5, the V gene TRBV6-5; the D gene is possibly TRBD2 (5 bases). The V gene's germline CDR1 is MNHEY and CDR2 SVGAGI. The CDR3 sequence is 14 residues long. With 0 bases removed from V and 2 bases from J, the gap between germline ends came to 7 bases. The DNA for the CDR3 is TGTGCCAGCAGTTACTCGGGGAGACAAGAGACCCAGTACTTC. As protein: CASSYSGRQETQYF.

This chain links TRBV5-1 with TRBJ1-1, with D possibly TRBD1 on 5 matching bases. The CDR3 contains 15 residues. V was clipped by 0 bases and J by 1 base, with 10 bases between them. CDR1 is SGHRS, CDR2 YFSETQ, per germline. The CDR3 spells CASSLGDGANTEAFF. The CDR3 region has the DNA TGCGCCAGCAGCTTGGGGGATGGGGCGAACACTGAAGCTTTCTTT. Full variable domain (rest looked up from reference TRBV5-1 and TRBJ1-1): KAGVTQTPRYLIKTRGQQVTLSCSPISGHRSVSWYQQTPGQGLQFLFEYFSETQRNKGNFPGRFSGRQFSNSRSEMNVSTLELGDSALYLCASSLGDGANTEAFFGQGTRLTVV.

CDR3 protein: CASSTTGTSNEQFF. CDR3 sequence (DNA): TGTGCCAGCAGCACCACCGGGACTTCCAATGAGCAGTTCTTC. V and J are TRBV7-3 and TRBJ2-1; D is perhaps TRBD2 (6 bases). The germline gives CDR1 SGHTA, CDR2 FQGTGA. The length of the CDR3 is 14 residues. Trimming took 5 bases from V and 6 from J, leaving 14 bases between them.

This rearrangement joins TRBV11-3 to TRBJ2-5, with 7 bases matching TRBD1. Germline V CDR1 and CDR2: SGHNT, YENEEA. The CDR3 is 14 residues long. V was clipped by 4 bases and J by 2 bases; unmatched bases: 4. The CDR3 reads CASSWGQKQETQYF. The CDR3 region has the DNA TGTGCCAGCAGCTGGGGACAGAAACAAGAGACCCAGTACTTC.

The rearrangement joins TRBV19 to TRBJ1-5; the D gene is possibly TRBD1 (5 bases). V lost 7 bases, J lost 4 bases, and 17 bases lay in between. CDR1 and CDR2 from the germline V gene are LNHDA and SQIVND (reference sequence). This CDR3 spans 15 amino acids. The CDR3: CASKDPGWDNQPQHF. In DNA, the CDR3 is TGTGCCAGTAAAGATCCAGGGTGGGATAATCAGCCCCAGCATTTT.

The chain joins TRBV2 to TRBJ2-7; D possibly corresponds to TRBD1 (7 bases). Trimming removed 2 bases from V and 7 bases from J, with 15 bases in between. The CDR3 has 14 amino acids. Germline V CDR1 and CDR2: SNHLY, FYNNEI. The CDR3 DNA is TGTGCCAGCAGTGAAACTAGGGGGCGGGGTGAGCAGTACTTC. Encoded protein: CASSETRGRGEQYF.

The V gene is TRBV11-3, the J gene TRBJ2-5; D is uncertain. CDR1 and CDR2 from the germline V gene are SGHNT and YENEEA. The CDR3 is 13 residues long. The V end was cut by 5 bases, the J end by 5 bases, with 12 bases between. CDR3 residues: CASSLGLRETQYF. In DNA form, the CDR3 reads TGTGCCAGCAGCCTGGGCCTCCGGGAGACCCAGTACTTC.

In this sample, this clone turned up once. The chain recombines TRBV6-1 with TRBJ2-6; D is undetermined. In germline, CDR1 is MNHNS, CDR2 SASEGT. The CDR3 totals 18 residues. V was shortened by 1 base and J by 0 bases, with 13 bases between the two germline ends. This chain's CDR3 is CASSEVGRMGSGANVLTF. CDR3 nucleotide sequence: TGTGCCAGCAGTGAAGTAGGACGGATGGGCTCTGGGGCCAACGTCCTGACTTTC.

The gene calls are TRBV7-8 and TRBJ1-1, with 10 nucleotides matching TRBD1. The germline gives CDR1 SGHVS, CDR2 FQNEAQ. Trimming took 1 base from V and 2 from J; bases not matched to a gene: 1. The CDR3 length is 15 residues. CDR3 coding DNA: TGTGCCAGCAGCTTAGGACAGGGGGCTAACACTGAAGCTTTCTTT. This encodes CASSLGQGANTEAFF.

The genes are TRBV19 and TRBJ2-5; D may be TRBD2 (6 bases). V lost 6 bases to trimming and J lost 2 bases, with 10 bases between them. The CDR3 runs 13 residues. Germline lookup yields CDR1 LNHDA and CDR2 SQIVND (reference sequence). The CDR3 bases are TGTGCCAGTAGGCTGGAGGGGCAAGAGACCCAGTACTTC. The encoded protein is CASRLEGQETQYF.

The chain employs TRBV13 and TRBJ2-5; D is ambiguous. V was pared by 5 bases and J by 0 bases, with 4 bases between. Germline V gives CDR1 PRHDT, CDR2 FYEKMQ (reference sequence). The CDR3 is made up of 12 amino acids. CDR3 nucleotide sequence: TGTGCCAGCAGCCAGGACCAAGAGACCCAGTACTTC. It encodes CASSQDQETQYF. The full variable domain, its missing parts supplied by reference TRBV13 and TRBJ2-5, is AAGVIQSPRHLIKEKRETATLKCYPIPRHDTVYWYQQGPGQDPQFLISFYEKMQSDKGSIPDRFSAQQFSDYHSELNMSSLELGDSALYFCASSQDQETQYFGPGTRLLVL.